Shown below are 9 T cell receptor beta chains from a single sample sequenced in a study of T cell changes during pregnancy in multiple sclerosis. Profiled with immunoSEQ multiplex PCR; TCRdb holds only in-frame clones, not every one. The sample consists of 11,000 or so clones, 90% to 95% of them appearing once. Sequenced material: CD4+ T cells from peripheral blood mononuclear cells, taken before pregnancy. These receptors all stem from a female donor with multiple sclerosis, enrolled in a pregnancy study.

The table lists this clone with a few counts. The chain is built from TRBV2 and TRBJ2-5, with no clear D. The germline V and J ends were trimmed by 1 base and 4 bases, with 13 bases remaining between them. The length of the CDR3 is 15 residues. Germline values: CDR1 SNHLY, CDR2 FYNNEI. CDR3: CASSEGVLGVETQYF. CDR3 nucleotides: TGTGCCAGCAGTGAAGGGGTACTCGGAGTAGAGACCCAGTACTTC.

This chain joins TRBV5-5 and TRBJ2-7; TRBD2 aligns across 8 bases. The CDR3 is 16 residues long. Germline assignment: CDR1 SGHKS and CDR2 YYEKEE (reference sequence). V lost 7 bases to trimming and J lost 2 bases; unmatched junction nucleotides: 14. DNA for the CDR3: TGTGCCAGCTCCCGGGTCACGGGGGGGCCCCCCTACGAGCAGTACTTC. It specifies CASSRVTGGPPYEQYF.

The V and J genes are TRBV14 and TRBJ1-1; D unclear. Looked up from germline, CDR1 is SGHDN and CDR2 is FVKESK. CDR3 size: 15 residues. Trimming left V 4 bases short and J 3 bases short, with 15 bases between. DNA of the CDR3: TGTGCCAGCAGCCCCCAGGCGGGGAGGCACACTGAAGCTTTCTTT. It is translated as CASSPQAGRHTEAFF.

The rearrangement links TRBV18 to TRBJ2-7, with D possibly matching TRBD1 (5 bases). V lost 5 bases to trimming and J lost 2 bases, with 13 bases between them. Germline assignment: CDR1 KGHSH and CDR2 LQKENI. This CDR3 has 14 residues. The CDR3 reads CASSVQVQAYEQYF. The CDR3 DNA follows: TGTGCCAGCTCAGTACAGGTCCAGGCCTACGAGCAGTACTTC.

The rearrangement links TRBV4-2 to TRBJ2-3; possible D gene TRBD1, 6 bases. This CDR3 is built from 15 residues. Per germline, CDR1 LGHNA and CDR2 YNFKEQ. V lost 0 bases to trimming and J lost 4 bases, with 11 bases between them. In DNA form, the CDR3 reads TGTGCCAGCAGCCAAGAAGGGACATGGTCAGATACGCAGTATTTT. Encoded protein: CASSQEGTWSDTQYF.

The CDR3 DNA reads TGTGCCAGCCGGCGGGGAACTAGCACAGATACGCAGTATTTT. Protein: CASRRGTSTDTQYF. The V gene is TRBV27, the J gene TRBJ2-3, with TRBD2 as a possible D gene (6 bases). This CDR3 has 14 residues. Germline V gives CDR1 MNHEY, CDR2 SMNVEV (reference sequence). Trimming pared 8 bases from V and 0 bases from J, leaving 12 bases between.

The chain recombines TRBV5-1 with TRBJ2-3, with 10 bases fitting TRBD2. Germline CDR1 SGHRS, CDR2 YFSETQ. The CDR3 contains 19 residues. V trimming: 2 bases; J trimming: 0 bases; junction bases outside the gene matches: 12. The CDR3 sequence is CASSFGYSGGSPSTDTQYF. As DNA, the CDR3 is TGCGCCAGCAGCTTCGGATATAGCGGGGGGTCCCCTAGCACAGATACGCAGTATTTT.

The rearrangement uses TRBV19 and TRBJ2-7; 12 bases line up with TRBD1. V dropped 3 bases and J dropped 6; count of bases not matched to a gene: 3. Germline CDR1 reads LNHDA; CDR2 reads SQIVND (reference sequence). The CDR3 has 14 amino acids. The CDR3 loop is CASSMWDRGPEQYF. CDR3 bases: TGTGCCAGTAGTATGTGGGACAGGGGGCCCGAGCAGTACTTC. The full variable domain, completed using reference TRBV19 and TRBJ2-7, is DGGITQSPKYLFRKEGQNVTLSCEQNLNHDAMYWYRQDPGQGLRLIYYSQIVNDFQKGDIAEGYSVSREKKESFPLTVTSAQKNPTAFYLCASSMWDRGPEQYFGPGTRLTVT.

The chain has TRBV5-1 and TRBJ2-3; 11 bases are shared with TRBD1. Trimming took 7 bases from V and 6 from J; bases not matched to a gene: 13. Germline CDR1 SGHRS, CDR2 YFSETQ. CDR3 size: 16 residues. This CDR3 reads CASGTGGTQDWDTQYF. CDR3 in DNA: TGCGCCAGCGGGACAGGGGGGACTCAGGATTGGGATACGCAGTATTTT.